Below, one T cell receptor beta chain is given with its context. This entry is derived from a study of blood T cell repertoires in COVID-19. Study context: Both acute and convalescent COVID-19 samples were obtained from the United States, Italy and Spain. Sample material is recorded as cDNA or gDNA derived from T cells, B-cell-depleted T cells, or PBMCs.

Per the study methods: Counts of nucleated cells, estimated from reference gene primer amplification, were obtained. Sequenced by immunoSEQ multiplex PCR; TCRdb stores in-frame clones only, minus some. D and trimming were read from the DNA, whereas the V and J calls and clone size are those reported in that table. The sample shows 190,000 or so clones, approximately 85% of them seen only once. The specimen sequenced was peripheral blood. This TCR derives from a woman at least 80 years old with acute or convalescent COVID-19.

The CDR3 loop is CASSPRDTEKLFF. CDR3 bases: TGTGCCAGCTCACCCCGGGACACCGAAAAACTGTTTTTT. This rearrangement joins TRBV18 to TRBJ1-4; D possibly corresponds to TRBD1 (6 bases). Trimming removed 3 bases at V and 8 bases at J, with 10 bases between. The germline V gene encodes CDR1 KGHSH and CDR2 LQKENI. The CDR3 length is 13 residues.